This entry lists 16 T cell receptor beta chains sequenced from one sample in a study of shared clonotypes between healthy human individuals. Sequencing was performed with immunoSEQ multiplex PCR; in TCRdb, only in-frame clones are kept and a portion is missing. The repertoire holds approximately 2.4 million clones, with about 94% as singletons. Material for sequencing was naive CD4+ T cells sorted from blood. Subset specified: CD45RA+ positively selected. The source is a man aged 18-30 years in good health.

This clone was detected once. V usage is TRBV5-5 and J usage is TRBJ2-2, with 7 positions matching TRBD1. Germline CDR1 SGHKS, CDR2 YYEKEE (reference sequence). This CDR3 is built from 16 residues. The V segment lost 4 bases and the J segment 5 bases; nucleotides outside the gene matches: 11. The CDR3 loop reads CASSRGTAEATGELFF. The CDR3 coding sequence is TGTGCCAGCAGCCGTGGGACAGCGGAAGCGACCGGGGAGCTGTTTTTT.

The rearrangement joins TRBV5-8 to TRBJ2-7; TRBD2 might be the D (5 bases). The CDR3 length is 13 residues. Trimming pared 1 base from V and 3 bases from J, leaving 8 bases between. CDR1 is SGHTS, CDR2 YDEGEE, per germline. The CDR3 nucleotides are TGTGCCAGCAGCTTGTGGGAGAACTACGAGCAGTACTTC. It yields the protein CASSLWENYEQYF.

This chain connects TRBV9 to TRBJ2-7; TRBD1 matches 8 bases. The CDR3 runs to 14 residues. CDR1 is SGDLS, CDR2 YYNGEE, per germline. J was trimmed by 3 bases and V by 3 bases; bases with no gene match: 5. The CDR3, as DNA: TGTGCCAGCAGCGCGACAGGGGTCCTCTACGAGCAGTACTTC. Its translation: CASSATGVLYEQYF.

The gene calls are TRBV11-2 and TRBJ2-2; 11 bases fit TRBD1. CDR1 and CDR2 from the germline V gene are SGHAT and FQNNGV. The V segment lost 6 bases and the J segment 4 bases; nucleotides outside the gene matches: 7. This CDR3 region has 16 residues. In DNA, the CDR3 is TGTGCCAGCAGGAGGGACAGGGGGGCCGGCACCGGGGAGCTGTTTTTT. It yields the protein CASRRDRGAGTGELFF.

The CDR3 nucleotides read TGTGCCAGCAGTCTTTCCCCGGGAGCCAACTATGGCTACACCTTC. It yields the protein CASSLSPGANYGYTF. J is TRBJ1-2 and V is TRBV6-6, with D unresolved. The CDR3 loop spans 15 amino acids. From germline, CDR1 is MNHNY and CDR2 SVGAGI (reference sequence). The V and J ends lost 5 bases and 2 bases respectively, with 15 bases between them.

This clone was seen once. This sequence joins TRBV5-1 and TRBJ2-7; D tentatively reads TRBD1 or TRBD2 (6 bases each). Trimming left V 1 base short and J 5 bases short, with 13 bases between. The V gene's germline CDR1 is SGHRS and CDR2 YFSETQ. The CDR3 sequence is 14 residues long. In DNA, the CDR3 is TGCGCCAGCAGCTTGCAGTGGGGGGCGGACGAGCAGTACTTC. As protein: CASSLQWGADEQYF.

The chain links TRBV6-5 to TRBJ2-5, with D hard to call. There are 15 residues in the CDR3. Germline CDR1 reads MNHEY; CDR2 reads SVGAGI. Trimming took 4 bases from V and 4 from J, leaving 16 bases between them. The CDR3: CASSLYLGNGETQYF. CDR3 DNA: TGTGCCAGCAGTTTGTATCTAGGTAACGGAGAGACCCAGTACTTC.

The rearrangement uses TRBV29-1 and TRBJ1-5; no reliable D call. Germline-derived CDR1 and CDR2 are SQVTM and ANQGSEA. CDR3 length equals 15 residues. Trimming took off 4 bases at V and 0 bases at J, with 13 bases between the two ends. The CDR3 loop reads CSVAETVYSNQPQHF. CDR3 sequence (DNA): TGCAGCGTTGCCGAAACAGTTTATAGCAATCAGCCCCAGCATTTT. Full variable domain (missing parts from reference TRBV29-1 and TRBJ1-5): SAVISQKPSRDICQRGTSLTIQCQVDSQVTMMFWYRQQPGQSLTLIATANQGSEATYESGFVIDKFPISRPNLTFSTLTVSNMSPEDSSIYLCSVAETVYSNQPQHFGDGTRLSIL.

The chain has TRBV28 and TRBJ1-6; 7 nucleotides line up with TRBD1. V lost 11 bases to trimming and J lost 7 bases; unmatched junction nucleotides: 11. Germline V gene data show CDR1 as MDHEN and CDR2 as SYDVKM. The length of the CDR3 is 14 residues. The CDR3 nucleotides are TGTGCCTCAAAACGGGACAGCTGGAATTCACCCCTCCACTTT. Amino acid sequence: CASKRDSWNSPLHF.

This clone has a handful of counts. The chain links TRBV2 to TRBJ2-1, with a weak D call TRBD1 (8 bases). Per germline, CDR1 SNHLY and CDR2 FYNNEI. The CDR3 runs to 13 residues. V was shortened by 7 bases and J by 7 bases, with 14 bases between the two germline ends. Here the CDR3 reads CASIGQGGNEQFF. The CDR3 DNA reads TGTGCCAGCATTGGACAGGGAGGGAATGAGCAGTTCTTC.

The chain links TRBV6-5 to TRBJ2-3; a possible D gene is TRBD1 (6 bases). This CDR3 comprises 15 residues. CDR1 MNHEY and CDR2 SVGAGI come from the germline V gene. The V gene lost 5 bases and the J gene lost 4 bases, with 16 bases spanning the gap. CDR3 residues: CASSQQGRWSDTQYF. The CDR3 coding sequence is TGTGCCAGCAGTCAACAGGGTCGATGGTCAGATACGCAGTATTTT.

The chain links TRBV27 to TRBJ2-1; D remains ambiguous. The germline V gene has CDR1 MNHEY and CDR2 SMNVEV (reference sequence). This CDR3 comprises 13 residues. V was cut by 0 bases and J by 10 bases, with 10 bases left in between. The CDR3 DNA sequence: TGTGCCAGCAGTTTATCGAATTCTTACGAGCAGTTCTTC. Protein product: CASSLSNSYEQFF.

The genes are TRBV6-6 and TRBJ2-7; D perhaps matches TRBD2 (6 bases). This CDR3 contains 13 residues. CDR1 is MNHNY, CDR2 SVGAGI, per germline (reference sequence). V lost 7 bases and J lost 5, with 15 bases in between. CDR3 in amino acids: CASNSGLPHEQYF. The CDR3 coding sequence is TGTGCCAGCAACTCGGGACTCCCCCACGAGCAGTACTTC.

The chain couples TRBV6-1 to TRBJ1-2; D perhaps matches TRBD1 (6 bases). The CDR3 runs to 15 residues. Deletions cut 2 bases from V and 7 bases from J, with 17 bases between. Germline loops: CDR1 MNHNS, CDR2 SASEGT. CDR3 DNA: TGTGCCAGCAGTGAAATGGGGAGGGGGGGCGGTGGCTACACCTTC. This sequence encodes CASSEMGRGGGGYTF.

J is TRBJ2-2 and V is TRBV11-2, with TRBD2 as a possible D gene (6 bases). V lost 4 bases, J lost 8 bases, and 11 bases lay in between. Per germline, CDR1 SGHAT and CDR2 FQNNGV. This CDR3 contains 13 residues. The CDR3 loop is CASSSQGGGELFF. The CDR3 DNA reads TGTGCCAGCAGCTCTCAAGGAGGGGGGGAGCTGTTTTTT.

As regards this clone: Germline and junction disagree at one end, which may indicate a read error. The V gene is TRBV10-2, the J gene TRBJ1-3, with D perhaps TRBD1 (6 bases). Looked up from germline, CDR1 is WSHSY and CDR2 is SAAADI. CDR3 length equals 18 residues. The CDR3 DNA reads TGCGCCAGCAGTAAGTCAAATAGGGACACTACCTCTGGAAACACCATATATTTT. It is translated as CASSKSNRDTTSGNTIYF.